The rows below give T cell receptor beta chains drawn from one sample of a study of T cell responses to AZD1222 COVID-19 vaccine. Generated by immunoSEQ multiplex PCR, the TCRdb table keeps only in-frame clones and is missing some. Altogether roughly 130,000 clones are present, around 94% being singletons, with the ten largest covering around 1.8%. The sequencing here drew on peripheral blood, taken on day 0 of AZD1222 vaccination. The receptors were sampled from an adult in good health. Each CDR3 is given without its conserved first and last residue. The D gene is left open where the match is weak.

V gene | D gene | CDR3 protein
TRBV7-2 | - | ASSLASSFTDTQY
TRBV7-6 | TRBD2 | AGGGRQQGNTGELF
TRBV5-4 | TRBD1 | ASSPDRGLYQPQH
TRBV5-1 | TRBD2 | ASSLGALAGGNEQF
TRBV29-1 | TRBD1 | SVVDRAWTGNTIY
TRBV5-4 | TRBD2 | ASSLGLAAYNEQF
TRBV5-1 | - | ASSGQGWSNTEAF
TRBV5-5 | - | ASSLVGYGASNQPQH
TRBV4-3 | - | ASSLGTKNTEAF
TRBV30 | - | AWSVPLPGFPLH
TRBV14 | TRBD1 | ASSHDRGEAF
TRBV11-1 | - | ASSFPGGWEQY
TRBV6-5 | TRBD1 | ASMGQYNQPQH
TRBV11-3 | - | ASSSQGTNTGELF
TRBV9 | - | ASSVGVVGRETQY
TRBV27 | - | ASSLMGGQITDTQY
TRBV19 | - | ASSLANSNQPQH
TRBV19 | - | ASSGSSYNSPLH
TRBV6-5 | - | ASKRTASTDTQY
TRBV2 | - | ASSERRMGTEAF
TRBV29-1 | - | SVGGGGAEAF
TRBV6-1 | - | ASSDEGRSPLH
TRBV19 | - | ASSTGAYQPQH
TRBV11-2 | - | ASSLDRSGGTYEQY
TRBV9 | TRBD1 | ASSVAGQGWGGYT
TRBV5-1 | TRBD1 | ASSLGGTDSQPQH
TRBV19 | TRBD1 | ASSPPWGQAGAAGELF
TRBV30 | - | AWSAQGGEAF
TRBV6-5 | - | ARGGPDRVNEKLF
TRBV19 | - | ASSAQTTNYGYT
TRBV27 | TRBD1 | ASSRDRANQPQH
TRBV10-3 | TRBD1 | ATYSPDRGQETQY
TRBV18 | - | ASSESSYNSPLH
TRBV24-1 | TRBD1 | ATSDWAGGDTQY
TRBV4-1 | TRBD2 | ASSQAGLAGRYNEQF
TRBV10-3 | TRBD1 | AISGQGAKGYT
TRBV4-3 | TRBD2 | ASSQDIAGGGDTQY
TRBV5-1 | - | ASSLELRSTDTQY
TRBV19 | TRBD2 | ASSTGLAGGYTGELF
TRBV18 | - | ASSPAKAPPPEQF
TRBV12-2 | - | ASRLARSWTAIRPSGNTIY
TRBV10-3 | - | AISADTVNQPQH
TRBV25-1 | - | ASSVGRGPYNEQF
TRBV29-1 | - | SVEIHRRDTEAF
TRBV9 | - | ASSVDLNFGYT